This TCR beta chain was recovered during a study of blood T cells in healthy people across ages. Regarding the study as a whole: Versus aged donors, long-lived donors had higher diversity and more naive CD4+ cells.

This clonotype has more than one count but fewer than ten. Its antigen remains unknown. Using a J-beta primer mix together with a sample-barcoded 5' primer, a second PCR was run for about 7 to 12 cycles. MiXCR was run by TCRdb on the 5' RACE reads, yielding one entry per CDR3 protein. Of roughly 560,000 distinct CDR3 sequences in the sample, 24% were seen once. This CDR3 is 14 amino acids long. Per the germline V gene, CDR1 is ENHRY and CDR2 is SYGVKD. Trimming took 4 bases from V and 7 from J; bases not matched to a gene: 9. The sample was also reused in another study, on T cells of mothers and their children.

This chain links TRBV10-3 with TRBJ2-7; 8 bases map to TRBD2. This clonotype was obtained from a boy aged 5-17 years in good health. Sequencing was performed on blood. In DNA, the CDR3 is TGTGCCATCAGTGTGGCGGGAGGCGCGGAGGAGCAGTACTTC. Translated, it gives CAISVAGGAEEQYF.